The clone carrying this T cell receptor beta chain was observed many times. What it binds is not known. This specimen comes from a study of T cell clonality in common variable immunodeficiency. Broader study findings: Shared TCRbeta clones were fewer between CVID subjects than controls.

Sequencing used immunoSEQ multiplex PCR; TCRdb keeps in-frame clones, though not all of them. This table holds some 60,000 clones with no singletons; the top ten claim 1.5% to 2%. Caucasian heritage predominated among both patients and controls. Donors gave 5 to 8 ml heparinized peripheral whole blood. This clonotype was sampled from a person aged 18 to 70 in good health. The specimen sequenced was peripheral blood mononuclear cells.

The CDR3 reads CASSPQGTGELFF. The DNA read from the CDR3 is TGCGCCAGCAGCCCCCAGGGGACCGGGGAG. The genes are TRBV5-1 and TRBJ2-2; a possible D gene is TRBD1 (6 bases). The CDR3 goes on 3 residues after the read ends, and that part is filled in from the germline J gene. The CDR3 contains 13 residues. Trimming pared 4 bases from V and 5 bases from J, leaving 9 bases between. Germline CDR1 and CDR2: SGHRS and YFSETQ.